This passage covers 2 T cell receptor beta chains from one sample sequenced in a study of T cell responses to AZD1222 COVID-19 vaccine. Generated by immunoSEQ multiplex PCR, the TCRdb table keeps only in-frame clones and is missing some. The table has roughly 150,000 clones, around 90% seen once. The specimen comprised peripheral blood, sampled 28 days after the second AZD1222 dose. The receptors here all came from an adult who received the AZD1222 COVID-19 vaccine.

J is TRBJ1-1 and V is TRBV7-9; TRBD1 matches at 7 bases. The CDR3 is made up of 14 amino acids. In germline, CDR1 is SEHNR, CDR2 FQNEAQ (reference sequence). J was trimmed by 1 base and V by 7 bases; bases with no gene match: 6. The CDR3 DNA follows: TGTGCCAGCACCAGACAGGGTGGGAACACTGAAGCTTTCTTT. Its protein product is CASTRQGGNTEAFF.

The chain combines TRBV27 with TRBJ2-5; D remains unclear. The germline V gene encodes CDR1 MNHEY and CDR2 SMNVEV (reference sequence). The length of the CDR3 is 14 residues. V lost 5 bases and J 4 bases, leaving 14 bases between the germline ends. This CDR3 reads CASSARPESETQYF. CDR3 in DNA: TGTGCCAGCAGTGCGCGACCCGAGTCAGAGACCCAGTACTTC.